This T cell receptor (beta chain) was captured in a study of lymphopenia after photon versus proton radiotherapy. Overall study results and limits: Proton therapy kept repertoires fairly stable, unlike photons, which gained effector/memory cells. Oligoclonal CD8+ Temra expansion after nadir drove photon patients' diversity drop.

Libraries were prepared by immunoSEQ multiplex PCR; TCRdb keeps only in-frame clonotypes and omits some of them. Found here are some 64,000 clones, 75% to 90% of them singletons; the top ten hold roughly 12%. With 0 bases clipped from V and 4 bases from J, the junction kept 7 bases outside the gene matches. This CDR3 region has 16 residues. CDR1 is LGHNA and CDR2 is YSLEER in the germline V gene. This clone was detected once. What it recognizes is unknown. This receptor was identified in a man older than 75 with esophageal cancer. V is TRBV4-3 and J is TRBJ1-2; 8 bases match TRBD1. This specimen consisted of peripheral blood, obtained from a patient treated with proton-based radiotherapy. CDR3 coding DNA: TGCGCCAGCAGCCAAGAGGGACAGGCAGCTGGCTATGGCTACACCTTC. Its translation: CASSQEGQAAGYGYTF.